This T cell receptor beta chain was profiled in a study of blood T cell repertoires in COVID-19 (dated by TCRdb to 2018 to 2020). Study-wide context: Collaborator samples came from the United States, Italy and Spain and covered acute and convalescent phases of COVID-19. The material from the prospective study consisted of cDNA or gDNA derived from T cells, B-cell-depleted T cells, or PBMCs. The dataset comprised deeply sampled blood TCRbeta repertoires from subjects exposed to, actively infected with, or recovered from COVID-19. The repertoires were released in a freely available public database meant as a resource for research on the immune response to SARS-CoV-2. The samples were drawn from two sources: the first 160 participants of the ongoing ImmuneRACE study, and 1,254 subjects contributed by 6 global collaborators. A de-identified subject ID, COVID-19 status, age in years and sex were almost always included in the sample metadata. Where HLA class I and class II types were available, the types were taken from metadata supplied by the sample provider, not from assay-based typing.

In the prospective study, participants were roughly 18 to 89 years old, resided in approximately 25 geographic areas of the United States, and were enrolled through a virtual design. In the prospective study, cohorts were assigned on the basis of participant-reported clinical history obtained from a screening survey and a study questionnaire. For ImmuneRACE Cohort 3, a participant was defined as recovered based on two consecutive negative NP/OP PCR tests, clearance by a healthcare professional, or resolution of symptoms. In the prospective study, mobile phlebotomists collected whole blood, serum and a nasopharyngeal or oropharyngeal swab from each participant. Over a roughly two-month period, participants in the prospective study had the option of providing additional blood draws and questionnaires. Prospective study blood samples were shipped either frozen or at room temperature before DNA extraction.

This clone was detected only a few times. Its cognate antigen has yet to be identified. Base qualities are not recorded, but no much larger clone differs from it by a single base. Relative to germline, V is 0 bases shorter and J is 6 bases shorter, with 12 bases between their ends. Sequences SNHLY (CDR1) and FYNNEI (CDR2) are obtained from the germline V gene. Measured from the cysteine to the phenylalanine, the CDR3 is 15 residues long. The retained sequence is limited to the CDR3, 45 bases, with the frame set at the first base. TCRbeta CDR3 regions were amplified from genomic DNA using the immunoSEQ Assay, a bias-controlled multiplex PCR. The study's own analysis went as follows. The number of nucleated cells in each sample was estimated from the amplification of reference gene primers within the assay. To quantify the absolute abundance of each unique TCRbeta CDR3 rearrangement, sequence reads were collapsed and filtered. For each sample, productive Simpson clonality was calculated by taking the square root of Simpson's diversity index across productive rearrangements. TCRdb re-hosts the immuneACCESS table, in-frame sequences only. Its copies lack some clones; in the studies checked, an unresolved V gene accounts for under half of them, and the cause for the rest is not known. The D gene and trimming were derived from the DNA, and the V and J assignments and clone size from that table. This sample has roughly 280,000 clones in its table, and roughly nine tenths of those were observed once. The ten largest clones add up to 2.4% of the sample.

On the study overall, not on this receptor specifically: The quantity of clinical and demographic metadata differed by source and by participant and was supplied without curation.

Recombination joined TRBV2 with TRBJ2-1; TRBD1 is a weak D gene call, 5 bases matching. Specimen: PBMCs or T cells enriched from blood (not recorded which). This sequence was found in a woman between 18 and 29 years old who had recovered from COVID-19. The CDR3 in this case is CASSEASTGSNEQFF. The DNA sequence is as follows: TGTGCCAGCAGTGAAGCGTCTACAGGCTCCAATGAGCAGTTCTTC.